These T cell receptor beta chains were read from a single sample in a study of human T cells and chemical hapten exposure. One entry per CDR3 protein results from TCRdb running MiXCR on the RACE reads. The sample shows nearly 110,000 distinct CDR3 sequences, roughly 12% of them seen only once. Sequences were derived from whole blood, sampled in connection with sensitization to the hapten diphenylcyclopropenone (DPC). The receptors here all came from a woman in her fifties or sixties with alopecia areata. Some clones in this sample may be carry-over from other donors' samples. Each CDR3 is given with its conserved first and last residue. D genes are given only for firm matches. Only some rows state a clone size, as once, few, many or a class for expanded clones.

j_call cdr3_length clone_size d_call v_call cdr3_aa cdr3_nt
TRBJ1-6 17 . . TRBV3-1 CASSQIHYREVGSPLHF TGTGCCAGCAGCCAAATCCACTACAGGGAGGTGGGGTCACCCCTCCACTTT
TRBJ2-5 13 . . TRBV20-1 CSALGRGQETQYF TGCAGTGCTTTGGGAAGGGGCCAAGAGACCCAGTACTTC
TRBJ2-1 12 many . TRBV29-1 CSVQAGMGKEFF TGCAGCGTCCAGGCGGGGATGGGCAAGGAGTTCTTC
TRBJ2-7 15 many TRBD1 TRBV6-5 CASSYGGTGTYEQYF TGTGCCAGCAGTTACGGCGGGACAGGAACCTACGAGCAGTACTTC
TRBJ2-1 15 few TRBD2 TRBV2 CASRAHYVASGEQFF TGTGCCAGCAGAGCACATTACGTGGCTAGCGGGGAGCAGTTCTTC
TRBJ2-2 13 many . TRBV29-1 CSVYTGFTGELFF TGCAGCGTTTATACAGGGTTTACCGGGGAGCTGTTTTTT
TRBJ2-5 12 few . TRBV28 CASRRGMETQYF TGTGCCAGCCGGCGGGGCATGGAGACCCAGTACTTC
TRBJ1-1 14 few . TRBV7-2 CASSLIVAGSGAFF TGTGCCAGCAGCTTAATCGTAGCGGGAAGTGGAGCTTTCTTT
TRBJ2-3 11 . . TRBV7-9 CASSAPDTQYF TGTGCCAGCAGCGCACCAGATACGCAGTATTTT
TRBJ1-3 16 few . TRBV7-2 CASSLQTGYSGNTIYF TGTGCCAGCAGCTTACAGACAGGCTACTCTGGAAACACCATATATTTT
TRBJ1-5 17 many TRBD1 TRBV4-1 CASSHYRDRGRNQPQHF TGCGCCAGCAGCCACTACAGAGACAGGGGACGCAATCAGCCCCAGCATTTT
TRBJ1-1 14 few TRBD1 TRBV3-1 CASSQSLGTAEAFF TGTGCCAGCAGCCAAAGTTTAGGGACAGCTGAAGCTTTCTTT
TRBJ2-1 14 few . TRBV12-3/TRBV12-4 CASSLVLAYNEQFF TGTGCCAGCAGTTTAGTCCTGGCTTACAATGAGCAGTTCTTC
TRBJ2-3 17 . TRBD2 TRBV3-1 CASSQQPSSGGSYTQYF TGTGCCAGCAGCCAACAACCCTCTAGCGGGGGATCGTATACGCAGTATTTT
TRBJ2-2 14 few TRBD2 TRBV12-3/TRBV12-4 CASSRSGTRGELFF TGTGCCAGCAGCCGGTCCGGGACTAGGGGGGAGCTGTTTTTT
TRBJ1-2 13 . . TRBV5-5 CASSLGQARGYTF TGTGCCAGCAGCTTGGGACAGGCCCGTGGCTACACCTTC
TRBJ2-7 14 . . TRBV6-5 CASSSRPGPRGQYF TGTGCCAGCAGTTCTAGACCGGGACCTAGGGGGCAGTACTTC
TRBJ1-1 13 . . TRBV27 CASTLTLGTEAFF TGTGCCAGCACTTTAACGTTGGGGACTGAAGCTTTCTTT
TRBJ1-1 17 . . TRBV18 CASSRVRLEQMNTEAFF TGTGCCAGCTCACGGGTCAGGCTAGAACAAATGAACACTGAAGCTTTCTTT
TRBJ1-5 12 . . TRBV12-3/TRBV12-4 CATGESNQPQHF TGCGCCACCGGAGAAAGCAATCAGCCCCAGCATTTT
TRBJ1-2 13 . . TRBV5-1 CASSLQENYGYTF TGCGCCAGCAGCTTACAGGAGAACTATGGCTACACCTTC
TRBJ2-7 13 many . TRBV28 CASNLDSSYEQYF TGTGCCAGCAACCTTGACAGCTCCTACGAGCAGTACTTC
TRBJ2-7 15 . TRBD2 TRBV7-9 CASRPWASGSYEQYF TGTGCCAGCAGACCATGGGCTAGCGGTTCCTACGAGCAGTACTTC
TRBJ1-1 15 . TRBD1 TRBV7-2 CASSLERTGGLEAFF TGTGCCAGCAGCTTAGAAAGGACAGGGGGCCTTGAAGCTTTCTTT
TRBJ1-1 12 . . TRBV10-3 CAISEYRTEAFF TGTGCCATCAGTGAGTACCGGACTGAAGCTTTCTTT
TRBJ2-3 15 many TRBD2 TRBV28 CASSFGTSGGGTQYF TGTGCCAGCAGTTTTGGGACTAGCGGGGGTGGTACGCAGTATTTT
TRBJ2-7 14 few . TRBV28 CASSFIGGTYEQYF TGTGCCAGCAGTTTCATAGGCGGAACCTACGAGCAGTACTTC
TRBJ2-1 18 many TRBD1 TRBV4-1 CASSQAEPRGRSYNEQFF TGCGCCAGCAGCCAAGCCGAACCCAGGGGGCGCTCCTACAATGAGCAGTTCTTC
TRBJ2-1 15 . TRBD2 TRBV20-1 CSASYPTSGYNEQFF TGCAGTGCTAGCTACCCGACTAGCGGGTACAATGAGCAGTTCTTC
TRBJ2-4 15 . . TRBV2 CASRVGALAKNIQYF TGTGCCAGCAGAGTAGGAGCACTAGCCAAAAACATTCAGTACTTC
TRBJ2-5 11 few . TRBV20-1 CSALSAETQYF TGCAGTGCTCTGTCAGCAGAGACCCAGTACTTC
TRBJ2-3 16 . TRBD1 TRBV18 CASSPGQGARADTQYF TGTGCCAGCTCCCCCGGACAGGGGGCTCGTGCAGATACGCAGTATTTT
TRBJ2-3 16 . TRBD2 TRBV9 CASSVEKRGGTDTQYF TGTGCCAGCAGCGTAGAAAAGCGGGGGGGCACAGATACGCAGTATTTT
TRBJ1-5 15 many . TRBV12-3/TRBV12-4 CASAPNRGGNQPQHF TGTGCCAGCGCACCCAATCGGGGGGGCAATCAGCCCCAGCATTTT
TRBJ1-5 14 many . TRBV7-8 CASSLGDSNQPQHF TGTGCCAGCAGCTTAGGGGATAGCAATCAGCCCCAGCATTTT
TRBJ1-5 13 many . TRBV5-1 CASSLEGTQPQHF TGCGCCAGCAGCTTGGAGGGGACCCAGCCCCAGCATTTT
TRBJ2-5 16 . TRBD2 TRBV7-9 CASSSQQREEQETQYF TGTGCCAGCAGCTCACAACAGCGGGAGGAGCAAGAGACCCAGTACTTC
TRBJ2-1 14 few TRBD2 TRBV29-1 CSLRSGGAYNEQFF TGCAGCTTACGTAGCGGGGGGGCCTACAATGAGCAGTTCTTC
TRBJ1-5 13 few TRBD1 TRBV29-1 CSVMTGEGSPQHF TGCAGCGTAATGACAGGGGAGGGTAGTCCCCAGCATTTT
TRBJ2-3 15 few . TRBV5-1 CASSDTSFGTDTQYF TGCGCCAGCAGCGATACTAGCTTCGGAACAGATACGCAGTATTTT
TRBJ2-2 14 few TRBD1 TRBV19 CASSQPGQTGELFF TGTGCCAGTTCCCAGCCGGGACAGACCGGGGAGCTGTTTTTT
TRBJ1-3 16 many TRBD1 TRBV18 CASSQDRGISGNTIYF TGTGCCAGCTCACAGGACAGGGGAATATCCGGAAACACCATATATTTT
TRBJ2-7 16 . . TRBV11-2 CASSLRAVVSSYEQYF TGTGCCAGCAGCTTAAGGGCCGTAGTAAGCTCCTACGAGCAGTACTTC
TRBJ1-3 19 . . TRBV7-6 CASSLASYTRAPSGNTIYF TGTGCCAGCAGCTTAGCCTCCTACACCAGGGCCCCCTCTGGAAACACCATATATTTT
TRBJ2-1 16 many TRBD2 TRBV28 CASSLSSGGTYNEQFF TGTGCCAGCAGTTTGTCTAGCGGGGGCACGTACAATGAGCAGTTCTTC
TRBJ2-1 16 . . TRBV11-2 CASSLVGPSSYNEQFF TGTGCCAGCAGCTTAGTCGGTCCGAGCTCCTACAATGAGCAGTTCTTC
TRBJ1-1 16 . . TRBV18 CASSPLVGGARTEAFF TGTGCCAGCTCACCCCTCGTGGGGGGCGCGAGGACTGAAGCTTTCTTT
TRBJ1-1 14 . . TRBV7-9 CASSSTAVNTEAFF TGTGCCAGCAGCTCCACGGCGGTGAACACTGAAGCTTTCTTT